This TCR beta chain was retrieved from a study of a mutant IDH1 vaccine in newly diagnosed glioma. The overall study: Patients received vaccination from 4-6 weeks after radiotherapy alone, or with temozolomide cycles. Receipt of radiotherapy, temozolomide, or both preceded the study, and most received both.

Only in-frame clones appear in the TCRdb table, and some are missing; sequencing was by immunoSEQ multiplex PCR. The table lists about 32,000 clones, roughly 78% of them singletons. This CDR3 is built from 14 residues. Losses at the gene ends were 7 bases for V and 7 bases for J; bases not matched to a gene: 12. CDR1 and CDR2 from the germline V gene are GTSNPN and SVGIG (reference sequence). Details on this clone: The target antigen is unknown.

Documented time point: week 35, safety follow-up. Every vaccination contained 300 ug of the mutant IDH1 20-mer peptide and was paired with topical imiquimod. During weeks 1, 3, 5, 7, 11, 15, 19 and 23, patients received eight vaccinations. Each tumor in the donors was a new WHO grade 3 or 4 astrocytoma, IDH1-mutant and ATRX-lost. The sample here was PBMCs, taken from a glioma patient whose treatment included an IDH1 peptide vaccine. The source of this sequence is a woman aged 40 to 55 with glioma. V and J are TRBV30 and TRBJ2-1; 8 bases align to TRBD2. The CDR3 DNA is TGTGCCTATTCCGGTGTCGGGGGGGCTAATGAGCAGTTCTTC. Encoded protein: CAYSGVGGANEQFF.